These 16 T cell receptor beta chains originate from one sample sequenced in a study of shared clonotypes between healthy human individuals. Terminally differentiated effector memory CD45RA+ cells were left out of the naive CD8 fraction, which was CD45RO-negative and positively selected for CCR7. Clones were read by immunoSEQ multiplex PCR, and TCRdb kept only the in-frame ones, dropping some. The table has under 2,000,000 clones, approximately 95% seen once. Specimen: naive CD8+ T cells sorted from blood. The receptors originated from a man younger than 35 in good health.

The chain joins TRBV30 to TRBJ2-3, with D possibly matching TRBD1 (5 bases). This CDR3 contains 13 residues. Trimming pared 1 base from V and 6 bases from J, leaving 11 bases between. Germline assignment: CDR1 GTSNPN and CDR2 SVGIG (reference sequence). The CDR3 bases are TGTGCCTGGAGTGAAGGGGCTGTGGATACGCAGTATTTT. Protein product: CAWSEGAVDTQYF. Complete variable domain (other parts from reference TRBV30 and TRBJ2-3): SQTIHQWPATLVQPVGSPLSLECTVEGTSNPNLYWYRQAAGRGLQLLFYSVGIGQISSEVPQNLSASRPQDRQFILSSKKLLLSDSGFYLCAWSEGAVDTQYFGPGTRLTVL.

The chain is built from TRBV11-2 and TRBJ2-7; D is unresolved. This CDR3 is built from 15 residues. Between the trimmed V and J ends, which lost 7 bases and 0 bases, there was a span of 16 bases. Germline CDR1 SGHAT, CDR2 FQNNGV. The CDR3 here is CASKVGTLSSYEQYF. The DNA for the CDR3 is TGTGCCAGCAAGGTTGGAACACTGAGCTCCTACGAGCAGTACTTC.

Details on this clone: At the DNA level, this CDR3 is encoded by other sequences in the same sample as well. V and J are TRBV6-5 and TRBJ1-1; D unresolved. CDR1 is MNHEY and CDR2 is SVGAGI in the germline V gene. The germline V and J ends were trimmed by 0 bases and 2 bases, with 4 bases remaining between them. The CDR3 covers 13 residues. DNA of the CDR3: TGTGCCAGCAGTTACTCTTCCAACACTGAAGCTTTCTTT. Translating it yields CASSYSSNTEAFF.

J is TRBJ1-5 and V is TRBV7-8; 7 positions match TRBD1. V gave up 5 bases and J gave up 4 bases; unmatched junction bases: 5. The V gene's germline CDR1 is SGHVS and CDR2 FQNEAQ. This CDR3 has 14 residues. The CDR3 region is CASSGGTDNQPQHF. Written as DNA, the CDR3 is TGTGCCAGCAGCGGAGGGACAGATAATCAGCCCCAGCATTTT.

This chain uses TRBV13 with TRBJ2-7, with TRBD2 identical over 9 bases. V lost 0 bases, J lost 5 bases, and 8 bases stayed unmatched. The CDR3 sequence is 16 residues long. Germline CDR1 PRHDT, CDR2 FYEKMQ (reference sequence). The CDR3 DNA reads TGTGCCAGCAGCTTAGGCAGGATAGCGGGAGTTGACGAGCAGTACTTC. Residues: CASSLGRIAGVDEQYF. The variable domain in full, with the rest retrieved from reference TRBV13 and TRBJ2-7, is AAGVIQSPRHLIKEKRETATLKCYPIPRHDTVYWYQQGPGQDPQFLISFYEKMQSDKGSIPDRFSAQQFSDYHSELNMSSLELGDSALYFCASSLGRIAGVDEQYFGPGTRLTVT.

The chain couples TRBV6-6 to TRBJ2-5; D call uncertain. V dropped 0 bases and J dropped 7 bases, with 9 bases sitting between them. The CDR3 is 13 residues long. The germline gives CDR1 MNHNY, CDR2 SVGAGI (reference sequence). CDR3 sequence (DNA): TGTGCCAGCAGTTACTCGAATATGGGGACCCAGTACTTC. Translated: CASSYSNMGTQYF.

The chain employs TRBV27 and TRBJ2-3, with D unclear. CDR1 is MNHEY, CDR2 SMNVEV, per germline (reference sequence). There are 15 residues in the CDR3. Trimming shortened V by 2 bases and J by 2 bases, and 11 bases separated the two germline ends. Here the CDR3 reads CASSLAYSDTDTQYF. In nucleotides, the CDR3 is TGTGCCAGCAGTTTAGCTTACAGCGACACAGATACGCAGTATTTT.

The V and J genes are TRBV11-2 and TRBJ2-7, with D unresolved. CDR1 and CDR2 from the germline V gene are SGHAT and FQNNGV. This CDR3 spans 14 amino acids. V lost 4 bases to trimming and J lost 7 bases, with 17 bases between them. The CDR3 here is CASSSDPRLGEQYF. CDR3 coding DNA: TGTGCCAGCAGCTCGGACCCCCGATTGGGAGAGCAGTACTTC.

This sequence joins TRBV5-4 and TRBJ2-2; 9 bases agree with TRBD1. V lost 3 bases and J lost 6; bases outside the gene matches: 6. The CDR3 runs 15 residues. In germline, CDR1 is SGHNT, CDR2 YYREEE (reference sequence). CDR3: CASSSGQGIAGELFF. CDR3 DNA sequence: TGTGCCAGCAGCTCGGGACAGGGAATCGCCGGGGAGCTGTTTTTT.

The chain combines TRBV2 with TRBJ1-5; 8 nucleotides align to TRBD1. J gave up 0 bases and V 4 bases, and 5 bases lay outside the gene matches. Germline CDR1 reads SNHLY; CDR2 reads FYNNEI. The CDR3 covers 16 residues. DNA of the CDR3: TGTGCCAGCAGTGTGGGACAGGTCGATAGCAATCAGCCCCAGCATTTT. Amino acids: CASSVGQVDSNQPQHF.

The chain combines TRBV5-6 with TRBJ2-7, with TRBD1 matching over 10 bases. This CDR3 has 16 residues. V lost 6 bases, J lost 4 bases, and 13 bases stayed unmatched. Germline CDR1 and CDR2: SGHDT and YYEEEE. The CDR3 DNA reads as TGTGCCAGCATGCTGACAGGGGGCGAATCGAGATACGAGCAGTACTTC. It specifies CASMLTGGESRYEQYF.

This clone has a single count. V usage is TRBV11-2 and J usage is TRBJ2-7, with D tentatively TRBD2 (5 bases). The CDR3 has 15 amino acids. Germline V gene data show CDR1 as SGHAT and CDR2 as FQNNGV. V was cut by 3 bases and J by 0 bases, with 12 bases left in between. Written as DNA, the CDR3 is TGTGCCAGCAGCTTTGGACTTTCGAGCTCCTACGAGCAGTACTTC. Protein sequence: CASSFGLSSSYEQYF. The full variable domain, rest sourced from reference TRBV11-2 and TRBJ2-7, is EAGVAQSPRYKIIEKRQSVAFWCNPISGHATLYWYQQILGQGPKLLIQFQNNGVVDDSQLPKDRFSAERLKGVDSTLKIQPAKLEDSAVYLCASSFGLSSSYEQYFGPGTRLTVT.

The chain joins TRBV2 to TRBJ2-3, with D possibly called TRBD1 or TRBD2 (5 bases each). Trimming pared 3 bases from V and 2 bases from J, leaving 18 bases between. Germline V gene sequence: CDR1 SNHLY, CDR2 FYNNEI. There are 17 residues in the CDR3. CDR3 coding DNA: TGTGCCAGCAGTGATCTGCCGGGACGGGGATTCACAGATACGCAGTATTTT. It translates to CASSDLPGRGFTDTQYF.

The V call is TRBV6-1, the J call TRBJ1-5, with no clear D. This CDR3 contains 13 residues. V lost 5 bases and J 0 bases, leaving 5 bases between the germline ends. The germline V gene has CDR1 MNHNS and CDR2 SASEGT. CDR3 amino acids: CASSFYSNQPQHF. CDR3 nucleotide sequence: TGTGCCAGCAGTTTTTATAGCAATCAGCCCCAGCATTTT.

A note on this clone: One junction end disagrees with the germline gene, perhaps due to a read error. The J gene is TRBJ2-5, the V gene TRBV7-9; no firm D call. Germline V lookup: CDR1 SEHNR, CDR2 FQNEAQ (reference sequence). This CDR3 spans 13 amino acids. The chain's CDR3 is CASSLEPIRTLHF. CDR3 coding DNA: TGTGCCAGCAGCTTAGAACCCATCCGGACCCTGCACTTC.

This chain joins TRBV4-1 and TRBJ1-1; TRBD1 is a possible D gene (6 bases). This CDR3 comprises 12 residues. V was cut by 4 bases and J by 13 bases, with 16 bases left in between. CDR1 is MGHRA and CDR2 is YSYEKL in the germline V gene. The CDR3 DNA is TGCGCCAGCAGCCCGTCGGGACAAGTAGTTTTCTTT. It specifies CASSPSGQVVFF.